This T cell receptor beta chain was sequenced in a study of blood T cell repertoires in COVID-19. In the study overall: Samples taken during acute and convalescent COVID-19 were collected in the United States, Italy and Spain.

This clone was seen a few times. Libraries were prepared by immunoSEQ multiplex PCR; TCRdb keeps only in-frame clonotypes and omits some of them. Of about 130,000 clones listed, around 81% are singletons. Seattle-derived patients entered the study during active infection and were followed longitudinally. What was sequenced was peripheral blood. This sequence originates from a man aged 30-40 years with COVID-19, enrolled during active disease.

The CDR3 bases are TGTGCCAGTAGGAAGACTAGCGGGAGTGTCGGCAATGAGCAGTTCTTC. Translation gives CASRKTSGSVGNEQFF. The chain has TRBV19 and TRBJ2-1; 12 nucleotides align to TRBD2. After removal of 6 bases from V and 6 bases from J, the junction contained 9 bases not matched to a gene. The CDR3 has 16 residues. From germline, CDR1 is LNHDA and CDR2 SQIVND (reference sequence).